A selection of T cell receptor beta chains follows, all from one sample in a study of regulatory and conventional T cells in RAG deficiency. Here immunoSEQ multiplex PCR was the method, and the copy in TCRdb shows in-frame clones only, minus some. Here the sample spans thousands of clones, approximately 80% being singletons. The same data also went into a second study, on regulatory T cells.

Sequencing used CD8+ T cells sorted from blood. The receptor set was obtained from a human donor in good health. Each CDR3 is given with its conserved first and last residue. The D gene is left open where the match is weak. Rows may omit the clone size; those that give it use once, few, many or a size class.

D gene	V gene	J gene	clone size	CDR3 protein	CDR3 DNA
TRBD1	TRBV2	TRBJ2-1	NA	CASSDWTGRFDEQFF	TGTGCCAGCAGCGACTGGACAGGGAGATTCGATGAGCAGTTCTTC
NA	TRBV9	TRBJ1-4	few	CASSVTPTATNEKLFF	TGTGCCAGCAGCGTAACCCCGACTGCAACTAATGAAAAACTGTTTTTT
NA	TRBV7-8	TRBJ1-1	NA	CASSSRTRNTEAFF	TGTGCCAGCAGCTCGAGGACAAGGAACACTGAAGCTTTCTTT
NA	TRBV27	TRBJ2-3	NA	CASSPMGGGTDTQYF	TGTGCCAGCAGTCCCATGGGCGGGGGCACAGATACGCAGTATTTT
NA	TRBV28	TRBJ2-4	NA	CASSFPERAKNIQYF	TGTGCCAGCAGTTTCCCAGAGCGGGCCAAAAACATTCAGTACTTC
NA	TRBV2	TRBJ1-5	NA	CASSEAYSNQPQHF	TGTGCCAGCAGTGAAGCTTACAGCAATCAGCCCCAGCATTTT
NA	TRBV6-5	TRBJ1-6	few	CASSYSRSSPLHF	TGTGCCAGCAGTTACTCCCGATCTTCACCCCTCCACTTT
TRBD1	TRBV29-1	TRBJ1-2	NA	CSVGGQGIYDGYTF	TGCAGCGTTGGGGGACAGGGAATATACGATGGCTACACCTTC
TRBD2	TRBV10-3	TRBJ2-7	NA	CAIPGTSGDQYF	TGTGCCATCCCCGGAACTAGCGGGGACCAGTACTTC
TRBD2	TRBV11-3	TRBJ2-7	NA	CASSLGLAGLDEQYF	TGTGCCAGCAGCTTAGGACTAGCGGGCTTGGACGAGCAGTACTTC
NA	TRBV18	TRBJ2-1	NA	CASSPDYRDNEQFF	TGTGCCAGCTCACCCGACTACAGGGACAATGAGCAGTTCTTC
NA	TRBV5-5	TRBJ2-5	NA	CASSFGSGGAVGEETQYF	TGTGCCAGCAGCTTCGGAAGTGGGGGGGCCGTGGGAGAAGAGACCCAGTACTTC
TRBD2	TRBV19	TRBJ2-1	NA	CASSRGGSAYNEQFF	TGTGCCAGTAGTCGGGGGGGGAGCGCCTACAATGAGCAGTTCTTC
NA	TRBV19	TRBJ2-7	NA	CASSIGQAAEQYF	TGTGCCAGTAGTATAGGCCAAGCTGCCGAGCAGTACTTC
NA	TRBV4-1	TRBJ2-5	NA	CASSQEVAAFQLGETQYF	TGCGCCAGCAGCCAAGAAGTGGCGGCATTCCAACTAGGGGAGACCCAGTACTTC
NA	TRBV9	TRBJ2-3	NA	CASSPAHTGTSTDTQYF	TGTGCCAGCAGCCCTGCACATACAGGGACTAGCACAGATACGCAGTATTTT
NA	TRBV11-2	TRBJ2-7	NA	CASSLTGFSYEQYF	TGTGCCAGCAGCTTAACAGGGTTCTCCTACGAGCAGTACTTC
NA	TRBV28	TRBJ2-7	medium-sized	CASSPLGAGEQYF	TGTGCCAGTTCGCCGTTGGGTGCAGGGGAGCAGTACTTC
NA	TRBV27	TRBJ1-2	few	CASSSSGGAGYGYTF	TGTGCCAGCAGTTCATCCGGGGGGGCGGGCTATGGCTACACCTTC
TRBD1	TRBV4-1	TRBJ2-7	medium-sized	CASSQNPTGIDEQYF	TGCGCCAGCAGCCAAAATCCGACAGGGATCGACGAGCAGTACTTC
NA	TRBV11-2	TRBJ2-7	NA	CASSPQVFFSSYEQYF	TGTGCCAGCAGCCCCCAAGTTTTCTTTAGCTCCTACGAGCAGTACTTC
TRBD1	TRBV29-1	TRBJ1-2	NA	CSVETGGYGGYTF	TGCAGCGTTGAGACAGGGGGCTACGGTGGCTACACCTTC
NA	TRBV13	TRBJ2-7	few	CASSVRVTNEQYF	TGTGCCAGCAGCGTTCGTGTTACTAACGAGCAGTACTTC
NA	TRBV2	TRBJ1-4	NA	CASSQDTSTNEKLFF	TGTGCCAGCAGTCAAGACACCTCAACTAATGAAAAACTGTTTTTT
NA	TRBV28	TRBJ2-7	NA	CASSISYEQYF	TGTGCCAGCAGTATTTCCTACGAGCAGTACTTC
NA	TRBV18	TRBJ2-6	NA	CASSPPSARSGANVLTF	TGTGCCAGCTCACCACCGTCAGCCCGCTCTGGGGCCAACGTCCTGACTTTC